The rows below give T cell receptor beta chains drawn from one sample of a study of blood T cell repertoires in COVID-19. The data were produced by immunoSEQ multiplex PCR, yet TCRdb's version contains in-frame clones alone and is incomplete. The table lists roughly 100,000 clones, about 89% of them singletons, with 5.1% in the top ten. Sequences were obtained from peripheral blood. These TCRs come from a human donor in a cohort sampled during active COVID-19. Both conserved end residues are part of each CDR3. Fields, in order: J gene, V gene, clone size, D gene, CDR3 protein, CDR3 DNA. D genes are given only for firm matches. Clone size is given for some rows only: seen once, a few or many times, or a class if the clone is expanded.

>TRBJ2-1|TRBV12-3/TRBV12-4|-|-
CASSSIGGNEQFF
TGTGCCAGCAGTTCCATCGGGGGCAATGAGCAGTTCTTC
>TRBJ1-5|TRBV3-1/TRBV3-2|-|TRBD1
CASSQRQGQPQHF
TGTGCCAGCAGCCAAAGACAGGGGCAGCCCCAGCATTTT
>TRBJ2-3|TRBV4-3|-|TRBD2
CASSQGLAVTDTQYF
TGCGCCAGCAGCCAAGGACTAGCGGTTACAGATACGCAGTATTTT
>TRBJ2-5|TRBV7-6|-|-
CASSHTPEGLGETQYF
TGTGCCAGCAGCCACACACCGGAGGGCCTAGGGGAGACCCAGTACTTC
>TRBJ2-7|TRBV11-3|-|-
CASSRGTDYEQYF
TGTGCCAGCAGCCGCGGGACAGACTACGAGCAGTACTTC
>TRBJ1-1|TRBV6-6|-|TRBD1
CASSQDVQGEAFF
TGTGCCAGCAGCCAAGACGTACAGGGGGAAGCTTTCTTT
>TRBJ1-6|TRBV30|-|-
CAWNGGVNSPLHF
TGTGCCTGGAACGGGGGAGTTAATTCACCCCTCCACTTT
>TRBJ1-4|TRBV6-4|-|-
CATPGTTTSTTNEKLFF
TGTGCCACCCCCGGGACAACAACCTCAACAACTAATGAAAAACTGTTTTTT
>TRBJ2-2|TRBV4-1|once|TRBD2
CASSQDPIGTSGISNTGELFF
TGCGCCAGCAGCCAAGATCCGATCGGGACTAGCGGGATTTCGAACACCGGGGAGCTGTTTTTT
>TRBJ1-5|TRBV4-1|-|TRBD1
CASSQDGTGALPQHF
TGCGCCAGCAGCCAAGACGGGACAGGGGCTCTGCCCCAGCATTTT
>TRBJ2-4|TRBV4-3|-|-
CASSPQGGLAKNIQYF
TGCGCCAGCAGCCCCCAGGGAGGTCTAGCCAAAAACATTCAGTACTTC
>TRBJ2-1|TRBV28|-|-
CASSFSGFEQFF
TGTGCCAGCAGTTTCAGCGGGTTTGAGCAGTTCTTC
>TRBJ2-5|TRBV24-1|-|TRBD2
CATSAERGGIKTQYF
TGTGCCACCAGTGCGGAACGGGGGGGCATAAAGACCCAGTACTTC
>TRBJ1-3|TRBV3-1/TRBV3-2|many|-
CASSPFEGVGSGNTIYF
TGTGCCAGCAGCCCCTTTGAGGGGGTTGGTTCTGGAAACACCATATATTTT
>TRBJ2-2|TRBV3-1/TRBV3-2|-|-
CASSTGTPLHTGELFF
TGTGCCAGCAGTACCGGGACACCTCTTCACACCGGGGAGCTGTTTTTT
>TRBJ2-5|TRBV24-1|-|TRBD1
CATSEPGQGWEETQYF
TGTGCCACCAGTGAACCGGGACAGGGGTGGGAAGAGACCCAGTACTTC
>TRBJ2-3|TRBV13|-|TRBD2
CASSVTSGKATDTQYF
TGTGCCAGCAGCGTGACTAGCGGGAAGGCCACGGATACGCAGTATTTT
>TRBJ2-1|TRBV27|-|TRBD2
CASSLVVAGHEQFF
TGTGCCAGCAGTTTGGTAGTAGCGGGCCATGAGCAGTTCTTC
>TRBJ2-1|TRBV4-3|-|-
CASSQDSESYNEQFF
TGCGCCAGCAGCCAAGATAGCGAGTCCTACAATGAGCAGTTCTTC
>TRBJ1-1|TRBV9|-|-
CASSVVDRMVSEAFF
TGTGCCAGCAGCGTAGTTGACAGGATGGTTTCTGAAGCTTTCTTT
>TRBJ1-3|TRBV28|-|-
CASRTGAGNTIYF
TGTGCCAGCAGAACAGGAGCTGGAAACACCATATATTTT
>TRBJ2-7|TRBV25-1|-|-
CASSEVASREQYF
TGTGCCAGCAGTGAAGTGGCCTCTAGGGAGCAGTACTTC
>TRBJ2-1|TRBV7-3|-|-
CASSGGSYNEQFF
TGTGCCAGCAGTGGGGGGTCCTACAATGAGCAGTTCTTC
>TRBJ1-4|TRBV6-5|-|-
CASREAGGAEKLFF
TGTGCCAGCAGAGAGGCAGGAGGGGCTGAAAAACTGTTTTTT
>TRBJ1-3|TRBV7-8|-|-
CASRWGDGNTIYF
TGTGCCAGCAGATGGGGCGACGGAAACACCATATATTTT
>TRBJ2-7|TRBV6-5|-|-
CASSGSSYEQYF
TGTGCCAGTTCCGGGAGCTCCTACGAGCAGTACTTC
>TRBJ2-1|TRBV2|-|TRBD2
CASSELAGGTHEQFF
TGTGCCAGCAGTGAACTAGCGGGAGGAACCCATGAGCAGTTCTTC
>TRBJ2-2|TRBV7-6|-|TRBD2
CASTNFTTSGGNIGELFF
TGTGCCAGCACCAATTTTACCACTAGCGGGGGGAACATCGGGGAGCTGTTTTTT
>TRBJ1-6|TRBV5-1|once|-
CASSLDWTAYNSPLHF
TGCGCCAGCAGCTTAGACTGGACAGCTTATAATTCACCCCTCCACTTT
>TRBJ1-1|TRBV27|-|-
CASKYPGLNTEAFF
TGTGCCAGTAAATACCCAGGCCTGAACACTGAAGCTTTCTTT
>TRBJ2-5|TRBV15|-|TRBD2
CATSTRGGQETQYF
TGTGCCACCAGCACCCGGGGGGGGCAAGAGACCCAGTACTTC
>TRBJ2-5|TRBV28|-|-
CASRTGGRENQETQYF
TGTGCCTCCAGAACAGGTGGTAGGGAAAACCAAGAGACCCAGTACTTC
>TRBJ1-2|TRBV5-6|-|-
CASSLGQNYGYTF
TGTGCCAGCAGCTTGGGACAAAACTATGGCTACACCTTC
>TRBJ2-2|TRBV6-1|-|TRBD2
CASSELAGNTGELFF
TGTGCCAGCAGTGAACTAGCGGGGAACACCGGGGAGCTGTTTTTT
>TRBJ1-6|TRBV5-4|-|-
CASSFGAENNSPLHF
TGTGCCAGCAGCTTCGGAGCCGAAAATAATTCACCCCTCCACTTT
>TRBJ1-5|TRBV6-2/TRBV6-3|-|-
CASSLDRLNQPQHF
TGTGCCAGCAGTCTGGACAGACTCAATCAGCCCCAGCATTTT
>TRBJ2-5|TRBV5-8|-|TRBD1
CASSLAPATGGSQETQYF
TGTGCCAGCAGCTTGGCCCCGGCGACAGGGGGATCCCAAGAGACCCAGTACTTC
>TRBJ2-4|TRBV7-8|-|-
CASSLGLGGDIQYF
TGTGCCAGCAGCTTAGGCTTAGGAGGGGACATTCAGTACTTC
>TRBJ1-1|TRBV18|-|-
CASSPRQGLTNTEAFF
TGTGCCAGCTCACCCAGGCAGGGGTTAACGAACACTGAAGCTTTCTTT
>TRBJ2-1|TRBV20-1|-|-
CSATYNEQFF
TGCAGTGCCACCTACAATGAGCAGTTCTTC
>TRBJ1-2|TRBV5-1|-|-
CASSLGRGYGYTF
TGCGCCAGCAGCTTGGGCAGGGGCTATGGCTACACCTTC
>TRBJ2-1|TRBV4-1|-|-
CASSPWGGSYNEQFF
TGCGCCAGCAGCCCCTGGGGCGGCTCCTACAATGAGCAGTTCTTC
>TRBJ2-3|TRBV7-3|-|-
CASSLSGAADTQYF
TGTGCCAGCAGCTTAAGTGGGGCGGCGGATACGCAGTATTTT
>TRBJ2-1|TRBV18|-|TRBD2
CASSPPSTSGLQFF
TGTGCCAGCTCACCACCTTCGACTAGCGGACTGCAGTTCTTC
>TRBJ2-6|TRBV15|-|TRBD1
CATSRATGGSGANVLTF
TGTGCCACCAGCAGGGCGACAGGGGGGTCTGGGGCCAACGTCCTGACTTTC
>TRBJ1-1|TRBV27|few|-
CASSLSSMEGPLKAFF
TGTGCCAGCAGTTTATCGTCAATGGAGGGCCCTTTAAAAGCTTTCTTT
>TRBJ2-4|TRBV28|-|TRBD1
CASSSWTGNIQYF
TGTGCCAGCAGTTCTTGGACAGGGAACATTCAGTACTTC
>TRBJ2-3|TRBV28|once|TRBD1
CASSSSRRGLADTQYF
TGTGCCAGCAGTTCCTCACGCAGGGGGCTGGCAGATACGCAGTATTTT
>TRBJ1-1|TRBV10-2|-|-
CASSGWGDEAFF
TGCGCCAGCAGTGGATGGGGGGATGAAGCTTTCTTT
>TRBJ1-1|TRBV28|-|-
CASSLYQAAEAFF
TGTGCCAGCAGTTTATACCAGGCCGCTGAAGCTTTCTTT
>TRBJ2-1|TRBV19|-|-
CASSIREVEQFF
TGTGCCAGTAGTATCCGTGAGGTTGAGCAGTTCTTC
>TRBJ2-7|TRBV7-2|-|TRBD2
CASSGLGSGGTYEQYF
TGTGCCAGCAGCGGTCTTGGCAGCGGGGGGACCTACGAGCAGTACTTC
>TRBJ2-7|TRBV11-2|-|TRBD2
CASSLHRLAGEVSEQYF
TGTGCCAGCAGCTTACATCGACTAGCGGGAGAAGTGAGCGAGCAGTACTTC
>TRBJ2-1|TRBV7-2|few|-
CASSLGRDNEQFF
TGTGCCAGCAGCTTAGGGAGGGACAATGAGCAGTTCTTC
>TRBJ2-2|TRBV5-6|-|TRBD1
CASSPKWGQGNIGELFF
TGTGCCAGCAGCCCGAAGTGGGGACAGGGGAACATCGGGGAGCTGTTTTTT
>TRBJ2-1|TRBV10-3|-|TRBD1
CAISESTGQGGSYNEQFF
TGTGCCATCAGTGAGTCGACGGGACAGGGGGGGAGCTACAATGAGCAGTTCTTC
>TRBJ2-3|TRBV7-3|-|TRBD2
CASSPLAGTWDTQYF
TGTGCCAGCAGCCCGCTAGCGGGGACGTGGGATACGCAGTATTTT
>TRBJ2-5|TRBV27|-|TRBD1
CASSLRTGRQYF
TGTGCCAGCAGTCTCAGGACAGGCCGGCAGTACTTC
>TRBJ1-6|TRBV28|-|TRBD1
CASSGGQGMDSPLHF
TGTGCCAGCAGTGGGGGACAGGGTATGGATTCACCCCTCCACTTT